Listed below are T cell receptor beta chains from one sample, sequenced in a study of OX40 agonist ivuxolimab in advanced cancers. Some clones are missing from TCRdb's copy, which holds only in-frame ones; the method was immunoSEQ multiplex PCR. The sample lists tens of thousands of clones; around 87% were seen once. The sequenced sample was CD4+ or CD8+ T cells sorted from blood, obtained in a trial of the OX40 agonist ivuxolimab. The receptors derive from an adult with an advanced solid tumor such as melanoma, head and neck, liver or kidney cancer. The CDR3 runs from the conserved cysteine through the conserved F or W. The order of the fields is V gene, J gene, D gene, clone size, CDR3 protein, CDR3 DNA. D genes are given only for firm matches. Expanded clones get a size class; other rows say once, few or many, or leave the size out.

V: TRBV11-3
J: TRBJ2-1
D: .
size: few
CDR3: CASGQYNEQFF
DNA: TGTGCCAGCGGACAATACAATGAGCAGTTCTTC

V: TRBV15
J: TRBJ1-5
D: .
size: once
CDR3: CATSRDPRGNQPQHF
DNA: TGTGCCACCAGCAGAGATCCAAGAGGGAATCAGCCCCAGCATTTT

V: TRBV27
J: TRBJ2-2
D: .
size: once
CDR3: CASKTRGGITGELFF
DNA: TGTGCCAGCAAAACCCGTGGGGGGATCACCGGGGAGCTGTTTTTT

V: TRBV11-2
J: TRBJ2-3
D: .
size: .
CDR3: CASSLDGAGTDTQYF
DNA: TGTGCCAGCAGCTTAGATGGGGCTGGCACAGATACGCAGTATTTT

V: TRBV6-6
J: TRBJ2-7
D: TRBD2
size: .
CDR3: CASSLTSGFDEQYF
DNA: TGTGCCAGCAGTTTGACTAGCGGGTTTGACGAGCAGTACTTC

V: TRBV7-2
J: TRBJ2-7
D: TRBD2
size: .
CDR3: CASSLAGGPTYEQYF
DNA: TGTGCCAGCAGCCTAGCGGGAGGGCCCACCTACGAGCAGTACTTC

V: TRBV4-1
J: TRBJ2-3
D: TRBD2
size: .
CDR3: CASSQVWGGGLTDTQYF
DNA: TGCGCCAGCAGCCAAGTTTGGGGCGGGGGACTCACAGATACGCAGTATTTT

V: TRBV28
J: TRBJ1-4
D: .
size: .
CDR3: CASSLLGAGKNEKLFF
DNA: TGTGCCAGCAGTTTATTGGGTGCAGGGAAGAATGAAAAACTGTTTTTT

V: TRBV5-1
J: TRBJ1-2
D: .
size: .
CDR3: CASSDGSRGYGYTF
DNA: TGCGCCAGCAGCGACGGGTCACGGGGCTATGGCTACACCTTC

V: TRBV11-2
J: TRBJ2-7
D: TRBD1
size: .
CDR3: CASSLGQLRLGQYF
DNA: TGTGCCAGCAGCTTGGGACAGCTACGACTGGGGCAGTACTTC

V: TRBV18
J: TRBJ1-2
D: TRBD1
size: few
CDR3: CASSGQGLSYGYTF
DNA: TGTGCCAGCTCCGGACAGGGTTTAAGCTATGGCTACACCTTC